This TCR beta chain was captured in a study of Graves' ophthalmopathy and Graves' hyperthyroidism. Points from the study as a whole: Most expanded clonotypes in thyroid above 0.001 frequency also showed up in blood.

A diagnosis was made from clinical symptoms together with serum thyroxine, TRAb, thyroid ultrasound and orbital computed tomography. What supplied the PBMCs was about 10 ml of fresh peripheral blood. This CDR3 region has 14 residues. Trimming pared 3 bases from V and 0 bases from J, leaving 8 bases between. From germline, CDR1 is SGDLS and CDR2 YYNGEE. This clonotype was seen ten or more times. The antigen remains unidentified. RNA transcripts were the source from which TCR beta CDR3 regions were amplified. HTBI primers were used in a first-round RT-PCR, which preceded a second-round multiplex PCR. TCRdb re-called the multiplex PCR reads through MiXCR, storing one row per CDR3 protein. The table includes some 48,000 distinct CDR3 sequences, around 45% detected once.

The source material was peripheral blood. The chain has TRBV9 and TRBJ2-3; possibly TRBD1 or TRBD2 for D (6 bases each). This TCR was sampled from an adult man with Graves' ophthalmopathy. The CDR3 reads CASSAGASTDTQYF. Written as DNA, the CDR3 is TGTGCCAGCAGCGCGGGGGCAAGCACAGATACGCAGTATTTT.